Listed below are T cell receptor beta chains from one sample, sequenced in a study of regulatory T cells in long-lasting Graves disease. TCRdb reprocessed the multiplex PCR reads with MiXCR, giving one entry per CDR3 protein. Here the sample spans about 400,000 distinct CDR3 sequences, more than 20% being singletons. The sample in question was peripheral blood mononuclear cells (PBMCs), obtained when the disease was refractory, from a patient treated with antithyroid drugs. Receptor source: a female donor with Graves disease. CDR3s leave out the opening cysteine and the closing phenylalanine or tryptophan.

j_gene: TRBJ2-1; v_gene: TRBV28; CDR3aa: ASSPLRDYSYNEQF
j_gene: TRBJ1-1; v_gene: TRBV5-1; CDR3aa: ASSPVPREMNTEAF
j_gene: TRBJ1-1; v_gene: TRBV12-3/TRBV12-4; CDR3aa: ASSFLGTMNTEAF
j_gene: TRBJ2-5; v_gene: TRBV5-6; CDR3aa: ASSDLRDRGDRETQY
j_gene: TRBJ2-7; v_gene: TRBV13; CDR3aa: TSSLGQGGEQY
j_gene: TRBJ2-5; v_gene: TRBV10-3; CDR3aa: ASRGVDETQY
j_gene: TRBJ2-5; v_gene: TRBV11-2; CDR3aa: ASNSFPRGEGETQY
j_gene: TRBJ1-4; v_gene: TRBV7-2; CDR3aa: ASSLRQGPEKLF
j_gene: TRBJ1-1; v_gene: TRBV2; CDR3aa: ASIKDGNTEAF
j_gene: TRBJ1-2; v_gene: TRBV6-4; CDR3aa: ASSVTETRPHVYGYT
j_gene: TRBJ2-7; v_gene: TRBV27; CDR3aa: ASSSPGQKEQY
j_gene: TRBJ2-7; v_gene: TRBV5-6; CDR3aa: ASSLVAGTNRGGAYEQY
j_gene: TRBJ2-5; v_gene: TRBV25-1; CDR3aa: ASRLAGWETQY
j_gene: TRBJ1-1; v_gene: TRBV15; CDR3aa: ATSRDLGDTEAF
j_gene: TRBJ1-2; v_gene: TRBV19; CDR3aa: ASTDRPHGYT
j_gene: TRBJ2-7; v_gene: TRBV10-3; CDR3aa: AISRTESGREQY
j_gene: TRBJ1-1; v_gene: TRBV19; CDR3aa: ASIPRESHTEAF
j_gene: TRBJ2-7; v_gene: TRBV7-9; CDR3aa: ASSSGVYSYEQY
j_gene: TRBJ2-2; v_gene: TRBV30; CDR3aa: AWKGGAGTGELF
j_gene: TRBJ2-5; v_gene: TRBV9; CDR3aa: ASSVLAGNQETQY
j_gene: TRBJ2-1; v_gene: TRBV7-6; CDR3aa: ASSSGAGGLAYNEQF
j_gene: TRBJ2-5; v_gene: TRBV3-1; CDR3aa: ASSRRQLFQETQY
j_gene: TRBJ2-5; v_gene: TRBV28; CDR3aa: ASSFRVGGQGLLRRPQETQY
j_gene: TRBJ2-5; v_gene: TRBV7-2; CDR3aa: ASSPGPGGETQY
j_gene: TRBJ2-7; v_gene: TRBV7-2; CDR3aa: ASSVQTLSYEQY
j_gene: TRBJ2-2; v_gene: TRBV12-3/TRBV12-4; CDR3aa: ASRHGGDTGELF
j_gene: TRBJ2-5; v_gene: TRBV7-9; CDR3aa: ASSFKGETQY
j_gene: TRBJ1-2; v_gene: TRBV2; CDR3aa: ASSGTGGDYT
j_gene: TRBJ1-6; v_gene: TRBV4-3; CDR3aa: ASSQGSAIISALH
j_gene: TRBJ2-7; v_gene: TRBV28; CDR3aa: ASSLFPGQGTYEQY
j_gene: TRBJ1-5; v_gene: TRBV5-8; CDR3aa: ASSLSGTYNQPQH
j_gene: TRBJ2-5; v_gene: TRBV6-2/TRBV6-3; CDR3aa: ASSQQAFQETQY
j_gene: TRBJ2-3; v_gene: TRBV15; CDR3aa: ATSGQGADTQY
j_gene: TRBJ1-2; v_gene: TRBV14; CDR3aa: ASSQEGQGNYGYT
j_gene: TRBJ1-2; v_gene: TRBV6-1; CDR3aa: ASSEGGQPNYGYT
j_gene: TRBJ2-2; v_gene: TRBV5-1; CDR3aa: ASSVFQTATGELF
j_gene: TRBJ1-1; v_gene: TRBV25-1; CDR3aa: ASSETDKPNTEAF
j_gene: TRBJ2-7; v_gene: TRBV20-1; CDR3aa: SAGHWGSKYEQY
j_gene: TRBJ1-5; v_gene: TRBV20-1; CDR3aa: SARSPGSNQPQH
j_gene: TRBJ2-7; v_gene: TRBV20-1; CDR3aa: SAATSVGSGEQY
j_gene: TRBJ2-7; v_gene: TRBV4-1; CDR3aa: ASSQVRGGEQY
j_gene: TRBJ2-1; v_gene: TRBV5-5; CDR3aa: ASSLGQFSYNEQF
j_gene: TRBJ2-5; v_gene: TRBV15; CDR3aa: ATSPLGAAETQY
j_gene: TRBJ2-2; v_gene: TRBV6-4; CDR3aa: ASSALEGGELF
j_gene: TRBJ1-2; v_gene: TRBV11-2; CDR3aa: ASRRFLGPNYGYT
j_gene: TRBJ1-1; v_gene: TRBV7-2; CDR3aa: ASSLTRLLNTEAF
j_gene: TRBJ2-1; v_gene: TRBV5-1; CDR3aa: ASSPGRPTYNEQF
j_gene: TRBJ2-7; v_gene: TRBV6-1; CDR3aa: ASSEQGGGLGEQY
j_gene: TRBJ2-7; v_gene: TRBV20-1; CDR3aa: SARWTSGGPYEQY
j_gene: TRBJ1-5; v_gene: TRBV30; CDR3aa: AWSLQGRYQPQH
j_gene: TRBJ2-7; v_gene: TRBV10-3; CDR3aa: AISEREQGEQY
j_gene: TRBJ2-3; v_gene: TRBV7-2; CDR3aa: ASSLGQPGADTQY
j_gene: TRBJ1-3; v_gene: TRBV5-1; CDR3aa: ASSLVGPGSGNTIY